The entry below describes one TCR beta chain. The TCR beta repertoire was assessed by survey-level immunoSEQ sequencing. Measured with immunoSEQ multiplex PCR; TCRdb has only the in-frame clones, and not every one. The data hold under 90,000 clones, with approximately 92% observed a single time. The clonotype comes from a man aged 35-49 years with rheumatoid arthritis. The specimen sequenced was PBMCs.

CDR3 sequence reads: CASSFWDEGYTF. DNA of the CDR3: TGTGCCAGCAGCTTTTGGGACGAAGGCTACACCTTC. V and J are TRBV7-9 and TRBJ1-2; perhaps TRBD1 as D (5 bases). The germline V and J ends were trimmed by 3 bases and 8 bases, with 10 bases remaining between them. The CDR3 contains 12 residues. CDR1 is SEHNR, CDR2 FQNEAQ, per germline (reference sequence).